The T cell receptor (beta chain) under discussion was sequenced for a study of T cell responses to AZD1222 COVID-19 vaccine. The CDR3 extends over 12 amino acids. V was pared by 8 bases and J by 5 bases, with 13 bases between. Germline V lookup: CDR1 MNHEY, CDR2 SMNVEV (reference sequence). General observations from the study: Baseline seropositivity characterized only 5 to 7 AZD1222 recipients. White British ancestry dominated among donors, who included more females, and clonal diversity was possibly underestimated. Repertoires were collected only later (after the peak T cell response had occurred). Unmutated regions of variants are reportedly targeted by nearly half of spike-specific TCRs.

With regard to this clone: Its specificity is not known.

Using immunoSEQ multiplex PCR, the repertoire was profiled, and TCRdb retains in-frame clones only, with some absent. The sample lists 110,000 to 150,000 clones, more than 85% occurring once. The clonotype was recovered from an adult who had recovered from COVID-19. The rearrangement uses TRBV27 and TRBJ2-7, with D possibly TRBD2 on 6 matching bases. The sequencing used peripheral blood, collected after recovery from COVID-19. The CDR3 loop is CASLGSRDEQYF. As DNA, the CDR3 is TGTGCCAGCCTCGGGAGTCGAGACGAGCAGTACTTC.